This is a list of T cell receptor beta chains from one sample in a study of beta chain features in type 1 diabetes. The assay was immunoSEQ multiplex PCR, and TCRdb's table has in-frame clones only and misses some. The sample includes under 300,000 clones, approximately 15% of them seen just once. Input material: naive CD4+ T cells from blood. The receptor set was obtained from a man aged 30 to 39 with type 1 diabetes. Both conserved end residues are part of each CDR3. Expanded clones get a size class; other rows say once, few or many, or leave the size out.

cdr3_length clone_size v_call cdr3_aa
15 few TRBV7-8 CASSSGLIAKNIQYF
13 few TRBV2 CASSLGTEETQYF
18 NA TRBV19 CASRGSGQGSRVSQPQHF
13 NA TRBV29-1 CSVVQGASTEAFF
11 NA TRBV5-4 CASSLGHEAFF
13 NA TRBV29-1 CSVDGQGGTEAFF
14 NA TRBV30 CAWSVRPSGETQYF
13 NA TRBV7-2 CASSLTGEDTQYF
11 few TRBV30 CAWSSGEEQYF
13 NA TRBV7-9 CASSSTGADTQYF
18 few TRBV19 CASSIVLAGPASGNEQFF
15 NA TRBV2 CASSEAGAGPETQYF
15 NA TRBV4-1 CASSQDPGRGGEQFF
15 few TRBV12-5 CASGLGTSSYNEQFF
13 few TRBV7-9 CASSLVSRYEQYF
15 NA TRBV11-3 CASSLTGTGDYGYTF
18 few TRBV7-9 CASSLVVGLAAGLKTQYF
15 NA TRBV5-1 CASSTRDRGDYGYTF